A selection of T cell receptor beta chains follows, all from one sample in a study of T cells in Graves' hyperthyroidism and ophthalmopathy. TCRdb independently ran MiXCR on the multiplex PCR reads; one entry per CDR3 protein. The table has hundreds of thousands of distinct CDR3 sequences, around 24% seen once. The sample was blood. All receptors derive from a woman between 25 and 40 years old with Graves' ophthalmopathy. Each CDR3 is given with its conserved first and last residue. The order of the fields is clone size, J gene, V gene, D gene, CDR3 protein, CDR3 DNA. The D gene is left open where the match is weak. Clone size is stated in some rows and not others, as once, few, many or a class when expanded.

>few|TRBJ2-7|TRBV4-3|-
CASSQGRDTRMGEQYF
TGCGCCAGCAGCCAAGGGCGGGACACCCGAATGGGCGAGCAGTACTTC
>-|TRBJ2-7|TRBV15|TRBD2
CATSIGGSGISYEQYF
TGTGCCACCAGCATCGGGGGTAGCGGGATTTCCTACGAGCAGTACTTC
>many|TRBJ1-5|TRBV28|TRBD1
CASSGQTGVNQPQHF
TGTGCCAGCAGCGGCCAGACAGGGGTCAATCAGCCCCAGCATTTT
>once|TRBJ1-5|TRBV19|-
CASSLERAQPQHF
TGTGCCAGTAGCTTGGAAAGGGCCCAGCCCCAGCATTTT
>many|TRBJ1-1|TRBV5-1|-
CASSFSPSTEAFF
TGCGCCAGCAGCTTTTCCCCGAGCACTGAAGCTTTCTTT
>many|TRBJ1-5|TRBV6-5|-
CASLPARDLNQPQHF
TGTGCCAGCCTTCCCGCAAGGGACCTCAATCAGCCCCAGCATTTT
>-|TRBJ1-2|TRBV6-5|TRBD1
CASSSGTGRREGYTF
TGTGCCAGCAGTTCCGGGACAGGGCGCCGTGAGGGCTACACCTTC
>many|TRBJ2-7|TRBV5-1|-
CASSIGNEQYF
TGCGCCAGCAGCATTGGGAACGAGCAGTACTTC
>-|TRBJ2-7|TRBV2|-
CASGGGDSTYEQYF
TGTGCCAGCGGCGGTGGGGACTCAACCTACGAGCAGTACTTC
>-|TRBJ2-7|TRBV20-1|TRBD2
CSARDERSSGHRAYEQYF
TGCAGTGCTAGAGATGAAAGGTCTAGCGGGCATAGAGCCTACGAGCAGTACTTC
>-|TRBJ1-1|TRBV19|-
CASQQFGEAFF
TGTGCCAGTCAGCAGTTCGGTGAAGCTTTCTTT
>many|TRBJ1-2|TRBV18|-
CASSPIDRLGYGYTF
TGTGCCAGCTCACCGATCGACAGGCTAGGCTATGGCTACACCTTC
>many|TRBJ2-2|TRBV11-3|TRBD2
CASSLTSGATAGELFF
TGTGCCAGCAGCTTGACTAGCGGGGCCACCGCCGGGGAGCTGTTTTTT
>-|TRBJ2-2|TRBV11-2|TRBD2
CASRLTSGGALAGELFF
TGTGCCAGCAGATTGACTAGCGGGGGGGCCCTTGCCGGGGAGCTGTTTTTT
>many|TRBJ2-7|TRBV7-2|TRBD2
CASSGLAGTLYEQYF
TGTGCCAGCAGCGGCCTAGCGGGAACTCTTTACGAGCAGTACTTC
>many|TRBJ1-1|TRBV9|-
CASSVDSRRDTEAFF
TGTGCCAGCAGCGTAGATTCTAGGAGGGACACTGAAGCTTTCTTT
>many|TRBJ2-5|TRBV19|TRBD1
CASSHWDRDPGETQYF
TGTGCCAGTAGTCACTGGGACAGGGATCCGGGGGAGACCCAGTACTTC
>many|TRBJ1-1|TRBV11-2|-
CASSFQGRYTEAFF
TGTGCCAGCAGCTTTCAGGGGAGGTACACTGAAGCTTTCTTT
>many|TRBJ2-7|TRBV11-1|-
CASSPDRWEQYF
TGTGCCAGCAGCCCGGACCGTTGGGAGCAGTACTTC
>-|TRBJ1-6|TRBV11-3|-
CASSLDGDSPLHF
TGTGCCAGCAGCTTAGATGGGGATTCACCCCTCCACTTT
>-|TRBJ1-2|TRBV13|-
CARLGGAFYGYTF
TGTGCCCGGCTGGGGGGGGCCTTCTATGGCTACACCTTC
>many|TRBJ2-7|TRBV6-1|-
CASSSPDDGSSYEQYF
TGTGCCAGCAGCTCCCCTGACGACGGCAGCTCCTACGAGCAGTACTTC
>few|TRBJ1-1|TRBV6-1|-
CASRWGDTEAFF
TGTGCCAGCAGGTGGGGCGACACTGAAGCTTTCTTT